The present T cell receptor beta chain was sequenced within a study of shared clonotypes between healthy human individuals. A note on this clone: The antigen is undetermined.

Each sample came from a Caucasian adult donor living in Nashville, Tennessee. Whole-study findings and limits: In having few donors, the study represented limited genetic and exposure-history diversity.

Genomic DNA from each subset was divided evenly over several immunoSEQ plates. Roughly 33,000 T cell genomes, or roughly 200 ng DNA, went into the sorted-subset replicate PCRs. TCRdb's table, derived via immunoSEQ multiplex PCR, lists solely in-frame clones and lacks some. The data show about 1 million clones, with about 77% seen just once and approximately 1.5% held by the top ten. The sequence came from a man younger than 35 in good health. Sequenced: memory CD4+ T cells sorted from blood. Subset denoted: CD45RA-negative fraction.

The CDR3 sequence: CSVESEGRSYEQYF. CDR3 nucleotide sequence: TGCAGCGTTGAAAGTGAGGGCAGATCCTACGAGCAGTACTTC. The chain combines TRBV29-1 with TRBJ2-7; perhaps TRBD2 as D (5 bases). Germline values: CDR1 SQVTM, CDR2 ANQGSEA. Deletions cut 2 bases from V and 1 base from J, with 12 bases between. The CDR3 is 14 residues long.